Sequencing of this T cell receptor beta chain was carried out in a study of blood T cell repertoires in COVID-19. Study overall: Donors in the United States, Italy and Spain gave samples during acute or convalescent COVID-19. T cells, B-cell-depleted T cells, or PBMCs provided the cDNA or gDNA that served as material.

Germline V gene data show CDR1 as SNHLY and CDR2 as FYNNEI. Deletions cut 4 bases from V and 0 bases from J, with 10 bases between. The CDR3 runs 15 residues. As handled by the study authors: Amplified reference gene primers provided the basis for estimating nucleated cell counts. The repertoire was sequenced with immunoSEQ multiplex PCR; TCRdb's copy has only in-frame clones and lacks some. D and trimming were read from the DNA, whereas the V and J calls and clone size are those reported in that table. The profile shows 150,000 to 200,000 clones, 70% to 90% of them singletons. What was sequenced was peripheral blood. V and J are TRBV2 and TRBJ2-1, with D tentatively TRBD2 (5 bases). The TCR comes from a man aged 50 to 59 with active or convalescent COVID-19. CDR3 bases: TGTGCCAGCAGTGTGGACTCCGGCTCCTACAATGAGCAGTTCTTC. Its protein product is CASSVDSGSYNEQFF.